A single sample is the source of the 27 T cell receptor beta chains below, sequenced in a study of cytomegalovirus exposure and HLA in healthy donors. Clones were read by immunoSEQ multiplex PCR, and TCRdb kept only the in-frame ones, dropping some. The data contain over 85,000 clones, about four fifths of them seen just once; the ten biggest clones take up about an eighth. Sequences were obtained from PBMCs. Receptors were obtained from a woman under 30 in good health and CMV-seropositive.

V is TRBV19 and J is TRBJ1-5; 9 nucleotides match TRBD1. This CDR3 has 14 amino acids. With V trimmed by 5 bases and J by 9 bases, 8 bases remained unmatched. CDR1 LNHDA and CDR2 SQIVND come from the germline V gene (reference sequence). The CDR3 DNA follows: TGTGCCAGTAGTCCCGGACAGGGGATCGTGCCCCAGCATTTT. Protein product: CASSPGQGIVPQHF.

The genes are TRBV4-1 and TRBJ2-5, with 7 bases fitting TRBD1. J gave up 6 bases and V 2 bases, and 12 bases lay outside the gene matches. Germline loops: CDR1 MGHRA, CDR2 YSYEKL. This CDR3 has 16 residues. CDR3 DNA sequence: TGCGCCAGCAGCCAAACGGCGACAGGGAAGTGGAAGACCCAGTACTTC. Translating gives CASSQTATGKWKTQYF.

The rearrangement uses TRBV30 and TRBJ1-2; 7 bases map to TRBD1. The CDR3 loop spans 16 amino acids. Germline V gives CDR1 GTSNPN, CDR2 SVGIG (reference sequence). Germline trimming cut 0 bases from V and 3 bases from J; bases unmatched to any gene: 10. The DNA for the CDR3 is TGTGCCTGGAGTGTACTTTGGGCAGGGGGAGACTATGGCTACACCTTC. It yields the protein CAWSVLWAGGDYGYTF.

The V gene is TRBV5-1, the J gene TRBJ1-1; tentatively, D is TRBD1 (6 bases). The length of the CDR3 is 17 residues. Germline V lookup: CDR1 SGHRS, CDR2 YFSETQ. Between the trimmed V and J ends, which lost 0 bases and 4 bases, there was a span of 19 bases. CDR3: CASSLVGGEIRSTEAFF. CDR3 in DNA: TGCGCCAGCAGCTTGGTAGGGGGGGAGATTCGGAGCACTGAAGCTTTCTTT.

The rearrangement links TRBV9 to TRBJ2-3; tentatively, D is TRBD2 (5 bases). The CDR3 covers 17 residues. Germline lookup yields CDR1 SGDLS and CDR2 YYNGEE. V was trimmed by 2 bases and J by 0 bases, leaving 16 bases between them. CDR3 in amino acids: CASSVRRGRPSTDTQYF. The CDR3 bases are TGTGCCAGCAGCGTCAGAAGAGGGCGGCCTAGCACAGATACGCAGTATTTT.

The gene calls are TRBV5-3 and TRBJ1-4, with 7 bases lining up with TRBD1. TRBV5-3 qualifies as an ORF whose function is uncertain. V lost 3 bases to trimming and J lost 5 bases; unmatched junction nucleotides: 19. CDR3 size: 19 residues. The CDR3 region is CARSSTGRYSGGENEKLFF. As DNA, the CDR3 is TGTGCCAGAAGCTCGACAGGGCGCTATTCAGGTGGGGAAAATGAAAAACTGTTTTTT.

The chain has TRBV28 and TRBJ2-3; 7 bases fit TRBD1. With V trimmed by 6 bases and J by 0 bases, 6 bases remained unmatched. Germline assignment: CDR1 MDHEN and CDR2 SYDVKM. The length of the CDR3 is 15 residues. The CDR3 spells CASSQGVRSTDTQYF. DNA of the CDR3: TGTGCCAGCAGCCAGGGGGTCAGAAGCACAGATACGCAGTATTTT.

This clone was observed once. The chain recombines TRBV10-3 with TRBJ1-1; D remains unclear. Between the trimmed V and J ends, which lost 2 bases and 5 bases, there was a span of 15 bases. CDR3 length equals 15 residues. The germline V gene has CDR1 ENHRY and CDR2 SYGVKD. CDR3: CAISEGRALGTEAFF. CDR3 DNA sequence: TGTGCCATCAGTGAGGGGCGGGCTTTGGGGACTGAAGCTTTCTTT.

This rearrangement joins TRBV27 to TRBJ1-2, with 8 bases identical to TRBD1. The J segment lost 4 bases and the V segment lost 5 bases, leaving 6 bases of the junction unmatched. The germline V gene has CDR1 MNHEY and CDR2 SMNVEV (reference sequence). This CDR3 spans 14 amino acids. The CDR3 here is CASSQGQAAYGYTF. The CDR3 DNA reads TGTGCCAGCAGTCAGGGACAGGCCGCCTATGGCTACACCTTC.

This clone was found once. This CDR3 reads CASTPTGGALNTEAFF. The DNA of the CDR3 is TGCGCCAGCACCCCGACAGGGGGGGCACTGAACACTGAAGCTTTCTTT. V usage is TRBV4-3 and J usage is TRBJ1-1, with 9 bases lining up with TRBD1. Germline CDR1 is LGHNA and CDR2 is YSLEER. Germline trimming cut 7 bases from V and 0 bases from J; bases unmatched to any gene: 9. The CDR3 sequence is 16 residues long.

The chain links TRBV5-1 to TRBJ2-7; D might be TRBD1 (6 bases). Per germline, CDR1 SGHRS and CDR2 YFSETQ. V lost 4 bases and J 3 bases, leaving 11 bases between the germline ends. CDR3 size: 13 residues. The CDR3 region is CASSPDSNYEQYF. CDR3 DNA: TGCGCCAGCAGCCCGGACAGTAACTACGAGCAGTACTTC.

The chain couples TRBV10-1 to TRBJ2-1; TRBD2 matches at 14 bases. V lost 3 bases to trimming and J lost 10 bases; unmatched junction nucleotides: 14. Germline loops: CDR1 WNHNN, CDR2 SYGVQD (reference sequence). This CDR3 contains 18 residues. CDR3 loop: CASSDSSGTSGGTQEQFF. In DNA, the CDR3 is TGCGCCAGCAGTGACTCCTCCGGGACTAGCGGGGGTACGCAGGAGCAGTTCTTC.

This clone was observed a few times. The chain uses TRBV9 and TRBJ1-6, with 9 bases that match TRBD1. Trimming cost V 3 bases and J 8 bases; bases outside gene matches: 3. Germline V lookup: CDR1 SGDLS, CDR2 YYNGEE. This CDR3 comprises 14 residues. CDR3 nucleotides: TGTGCCAGCAGCGAGACAGGGGGTTATTCACCCCTCCACTTT. Its translation: CASSETGGYSPLHF.

This chain uses TRBV9 with TRBJ2-5; 7 nucleotides line up with TRBD2. Germline assignment: CDR1 SGDLS and CDR2 YYNGEE. CDR3 size: 14 residues. The trim removed 0 bases at V and 7 bases at J, leaving 6 bases unmatched. The DNA of the CDR3 is TGTGCCAGCAGCGTAGGTTGGAGGGAGGGGACCCAGTACTTC. It yields the protein CASSVGWREGTQYF.

This clone turned up a few times. This rearrangement joins TRBV6-1 to TRBJ2-7; TRBD1 aligns across 7 bases. The V gene's germline CDR1 is MNHNS and CDR2 SASEGT. The CDR3 is 14 residues long. The ends lost 3 bases at V and 0 bases at J; junction bases unmatched: 2. The CDR3 sequence: CASSETGYSYEQYF. CDR3 DNA sequence: TGTGCCAGCAGTGAGACAGGGTACTCCTACGAGCAGTACTTC.

The DNA of the CDR3 is TGTGCCAGCAGGGGTACCAGCGTTTCCTATGGCTACACCTTC. Encoded protein: CASRGTSVSYGYTF. The chain couples TRBV28 to TRBJ1-2; D is unclear. V gave up 6 bases and J gave up 4 bases, with 15 bases separating them. CDR1 is MDHEN and CDR2 is SYDVKM in the germline V gene. The length of the CDR3 is 14 residues.

The V call is TRBV11-2, the J call TRBJ2-7; D is uncertain. The CDR3 spans 12 residues. The ends were cut back, 8 bases at V and 0 bases at J, with 8 bases in the middle. Germline V CDR1 and CDR2: SGHAT, FQNNGV. CDR3 sequence: CASYTSSYEQYF. CDR3 sequence (DNA): TGTGCCAGCTATACGAGCTCCTACGAGCAGTACTTC.

This clone showed up just a few times. This chain joins TRBV4-1 and TRBJ2-7; 8 bases map to TRBD2. V shed 2 bases, J shed 0 bases, and the junction held 6 bases outside the gene matches. Germline loops: CDR1 MGHRA, CDR2 YSYEKL. This CDR3 has 16 residues. CDR3 sequence: CASSQSLSGGSYEQYF. The CDR3 DNA reads as TGCGCCAGCAGCCAATCCCTAAGCGGGGGCTCCTACGAGCAGTACTTC.

The chain employs TRBV5-4 and TRBJ1-3; D uncertain. Trimming took 0 bases from V and 2 from J, leaving 6 bases between them. This CDR3 is 14 amino acids long. Germline V lookup: CDR1 SGHNT, CDR2 YYREEE (reference sequence). The CDR3 loop reads CASSLAGTGNTIYF. In DNA, the CDR3 is TGTGCCAGCAGCTTGGCGGGGACTGGAAACACCATATATTTT.

This chain links TRBV15 with TRBJ2-5; TRBD1 might be the D (5 bases). V gave up 0 bases and J gave up 6 bases, with 14 bases separating them. The CDR3 covers 15 residues. Germline CDR1 reads LNHNV; CDR2 reads YYDKDF (reference sequence). The CDR3, as DNA: TGTGCCACCAGCAGAGATCTCGGGCAGGGCAAGACCCAGTACTTC. Its translation: CATSRDLGQGKTQYF.

This sequence joins TRBV7-2 and TRBJ2-5; 7 bases match TRBD1. The ends lost 3 bases at V and 5 bases at J; junction bases unmatched: 0. This CDR3 has 12 residues. The germline gives CDR1 SGHTA, CDR2 FQGNSA. In DNA form, the CDR3 reads TGTGCCAGCAGCTTGGACAGGGAGACCCAGTACTTC. Translating it yields CASSLDRETQYF.

The chain links TRBV4-1 to TRBJ2-1, with TRBD2 as a possible D gene (6 bases). Trimming cost V 4 bases and J 3 bases, with 13 bases left between them. This CDR3 has 15 residues. Germline CDR1 reads MGHRA; CDR2 reads YSYEKL. The CDR3 DNA is TGCGCCAGCAGCCGGGATAGCGGCCTCTACAATGAGCAGTTCTTC. This gives the protein CASSRDSGLYNEQFF.

The V gene is TRBV6-6, the J gene TRBJ1-4, with TRBD1 matching over 7 bases. This CDR3 has 15 residues. CDR1 and CDR2 (germline): MNHNY, SVGAGI (reference sequence). V lost 3 bases and J lost 4; bases outside the gene matches: 5. This chain's CDR3 is CASSYQGEGNEKLFF. In DNA form, the CDR3 reads TGTGCCAGCAGTTATCAGGGGGAAGGTAATGAAAAACTGTTTTTT.

With respect to this clone: Compared with germline, one end of the junction differs, possibly owing to a read error. The rearrangement uses TRBV4-3 and TRBJ1-1; D possibly corresponds to TRBD1 (5 bases). This CDR3 is built from 15 residues. Germline CDR1 is LGHNA and CDR2 is YSLEER. CDR3 loop: CASSQGTRGWTEAFF. The DNA for the CDR3 is TGCGCCAGCAGCCAAGGGACGCGGGGGTGGACTGAAGCTTTTTTT.

The V gene is TRBV5-1, the J gene TRBJ2-5; perhaps TRBD1 as D (6 bases). Looked up from germline, CDR1 is SGHRS and CDR2 is YFSETQ. This CDR3 has 14 residues. V was pared by 2 bases and J by 2 bases, with 10 bases between. CDR3 coding DNA: TGCGCCAGCAGCTTAGGACAGAAACAAGAGACCCAGTACTTC. Translation gives CASSLGQKQETQYF.

The chain couples TRBV9 to TRBJ2-5; 10 bases fit TRBD2. Germline-derived CDR1 and CDR2 are SGDLS and YYNGEE. V shed 0 bases, J shed 4 bases, and the junction held 0 bases outside the gene matches. The CDR3 length is 14 residues. The CDR3 DNA sequence: TGTGCCAGCAGCGTAGTAGCGGGGGGAGAGACCCAGTACTTC. Its protein is CASSVVAGGETQYF.

This chain connects TRBV10-3 to TRBJ2-2, with 7 bases lining up with TRBD1. Germline V gene data show CDR1 as ENHRY and CDR2 as SYGVKD. This CDR3 region has 14 residues. The V and J ends lost 7 bases and 5 bases, in that order; junction bases with no gene match: 7. CDR3 nucleotide sequence: TGTGCCATCAAAGGAGACAGGGATACCGGGGAGCTGTTTTTT. Protein product: CAIKGDRDTGELFF.